This T cell receptor beta chain was sequenced for a study of beta chain features in type 1 diabetes. Study information: Cells sorted and examined across all samples totaled 85 million to 130 million. Overall study findings and caveats: Compared to healthy donors, patients appeared to have naive, central memory and Treg TCRB repertoires that were more alike. A moderate, significant TCRB CDR3 shortening appeared in type 1 diabetes across four CD4+ subsets. PCR might pick shorter templates more often, in the same way for patients and controls.

As to this clone: What it recognizes is unknown.

CDR1 MDHEN and CDR2 SYDVKM come from the germline V gene. CDR3 size: 14 residues. The V and J ends lost 10 bases and 2 bases respectively, with 18 bases between them. Isolated RNA was reverse transcribed in full, so expressed TCRB transcripts were sequenced. Some clones are missing from TCRdb's copy, which holds only in-frame ones; the method was immunoSEQ multiplex PCR. Of hundreds of thousands of clones listed, around an eighth are singletons. The TCR sequence derives from a man aged 18 to 30 with type 1 diabetes. The sample was naive CD4+ T cells from blood. The rearrangement links TRBV28 to TRBJ2-7; D possibly uses TRBD1 or TRBD2 (5 bases each). The CDR3 spells CATQFPGRAYEQYF. The CDR3 nucleotides are TGTGCCACCCAGTTTCCGGGGCGAGCCTACGAGCAGTACTTC.